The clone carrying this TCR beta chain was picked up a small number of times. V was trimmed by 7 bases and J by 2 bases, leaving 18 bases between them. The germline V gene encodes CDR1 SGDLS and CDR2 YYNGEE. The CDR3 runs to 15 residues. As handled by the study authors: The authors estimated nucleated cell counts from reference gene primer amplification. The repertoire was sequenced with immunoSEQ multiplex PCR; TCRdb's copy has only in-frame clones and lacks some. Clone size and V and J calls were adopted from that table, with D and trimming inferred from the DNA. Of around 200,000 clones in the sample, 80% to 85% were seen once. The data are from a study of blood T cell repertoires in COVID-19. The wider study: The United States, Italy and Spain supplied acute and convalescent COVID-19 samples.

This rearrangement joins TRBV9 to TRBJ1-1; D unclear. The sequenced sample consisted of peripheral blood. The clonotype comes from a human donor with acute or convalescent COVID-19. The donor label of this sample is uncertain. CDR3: CASSKNSLPNTEAFF. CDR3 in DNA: TGTGCCAGCTCTAAAAACAGTCTACCAAACACTGAAGCTTTCTTT. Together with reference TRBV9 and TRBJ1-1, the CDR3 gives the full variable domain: DSGVTQTPKHLITATGQRVTLRCSPRSGDLSVYWYQQSLDQGLQFLIQYYNGEERAKGNILERFSAQQFPDLHSELNLSSLELGDSALYFCASSKNSLPNTEAFFGQGTRLTVV.